This passage covers 16 T cell receptor beta chains from one sample sequenced in a study of a mutant IDH1 vaccine in newly diagnosed glioma. TCRdb's table, derived via immunoSEQ multiplex PCR, lists solely in-frame clones and lacks some. The sample has some 54,000 clones; under 90% are singletons. This sample's time point: week 35, safety follow-up. Every single dose of the vaccine, 300 ug of mutant IDH1 20-mer peptide, came with topical imiquimod. No cognate antigen is known for these TCRs. The input for sequencing was PBMCs, taken from a glioma patient whose treatment included an IDH1 peptide vaccine. These receptors all come from a woman younger than 35 with glioma.

The chain links TRBV4-1 to TRBJ2-3; 10 positions agree with TRBD1. Germline trimming cut 3 bases from V and 4 bases from J; bases unmatched to any gene: 13. CDR1 is MGHRA, CDR2 YSYEKL, per germline. The CDR3 has 18 amino acids. CDR3 DNA sequence: TGCGCCAGCAGCCAGTCAATACCGGGACAGGGGATCGCAGATACGCAGTATTTT. It translates to CASSQSIPGQGIADTQYF.

V is TRBV2 and J is TRBJ1-1, with a possible D match to TRBD1 (5 bases). Per the germline V gene, CDR1 is SNHLY and CDR2 is FYNNEI. The CDR3 runs to 14 residues. Trimming stripped 0 bases from V and 5 bases from J, with 10 bases between. In DNA form, the CDR3 reads TGTGCCAGCAGTGAAGCCGGGGGTCGGACTGAAGCTTTCTTT. Protein sequence: CASSEAGGRTEAFF. The full variable domain, with the rest looked up from reference TRBV2 and TRBJ1-1, is EPEVTQTPSHQVTQMGQEVILRCVPISNHLYFYWYRQILGQKVEFLVSFYNNEISEKSEIFDDQFSVERPDGSNFTLKIRSTKLEDSAMYFCASSEAGGRTEAFFGQGTRLTVV.

This clone occurred a few times. V is TRBV19 and J is TRBJ1-4; D unresolved. This CDR3 is built from 14 residues. Trimming removed 7 bases at V and 8 bases at J, with 17 bases between. Germline CDR1 LNHDA, CDR2 SQIVND (reference sequence). CDR3: CASTQRAPREKLFF. For the CDR3, the DNA is TGTGCCAGTACCCAACGGGCACCTAGAGAAAAACTGTTTTTT.

This CDR3 reads CSGMTGRSGANVLTF. CDR3 nucleotides: TGCAGCGGTATGACAGGGCGCTCTGGGGCCAACGTCCTGACTTTC. The rearrangement joins TRBV29-1 to TRBJ2-6; 7 bases are shared with TRBD1. V lost 7 bases to trimming and J lost 0 bases; unmatched junction nucleotides: 6. This CDR3 contains 15 residues. Germline V CDR1 and CDR2: SQVTM, ANQGSEA. Full variable domain (outside the CDR3, taken from reference TRBV29-1 and TRBJ2-6): SAVISQKPSRDICQRGTSLTIQCQVDSQVTMMFWYRQQPGQSLTLIATANQGSEATYESGFVIDKFPISRPNLTFSTLTVSNMSPEDSSIYLCSGMTGRSGANVLTFGAGSRLTVL.

The rearrangement links TRBV28 to TRBJ2-1, with unresolved D. V was shortened by 7 bases and J by 0 bases, with 16 bases between the two germline ends. CDR1 MDHEN and CDR2 SYDVKM come from the germline V gene. CDR3 size: 16 residues. The CDR3 DNA follows: TGTGCCAGCACCCAGATTTTCTCGAGCTCCTACAATGAGCAGTTCTTC. Protein sequence: CASTQIFSSSYNEQFF. Full variable domain (missing parts from reference TRBV28 and TRBJ2-1): DVKVTQSSRYLVKRTGEKVFLECVQDMDHENMFWYRQDPGLGLRLIYFSYDVKMKEKGDIPEGYSVSREKKERFSLILESASTNQTSMYLCASTQIFSSSYNEQFFGPGTRLTVL.

The genes are TRBV18 and TRBJ2-5, with 10 bases that match TRBD2. Germline CDR1 is KGHSH and CDR2 is LQKENI. V dropped 3 bases and J dropped 5; count of bases not matched to a gene: 3. There are 14 residues in the CDR3. The CDR3 bases are TGTGCCAGCTCACCCGCGACTAGCGGGGAGACCCAGTACTTC. This codes for CASSPATSGETQYF.

In its sample, this clone was seen a few times. The genes are TRBV30 and TRBJ2-2; 12 nucleotides line up with TRBD2. Germline V gene data show CDR1 as GTSNPN and CDR2 as SVGIG (reference sequence). V shed 5 bases and J 5 bases; nucleotides not matched to a gene: 3. This CDR3 spans 14 amino acids. CDR3 bases: TGTGCCTGGGGACTAGCGGGACCTACCGGGGAGCTGTTTTTT. It translates to CAWGLAGPTGELFF.

The chain joins TRBV2 to TRBJ1-2; 9 nucleotides agree with TRBD1. V shed 6 bases, J shed 6 bases, and the junction held 5 bases outside the gene matches. Germline lookup yields CDR1 SNHLY and CDR2 FYNNEI. The CDR3 covers 13 residues. CDR3 in DNA: TGTGCCAGCAGGGGGACAGGGAGGAATGGCTACACCTTC. Its protein is CASRGTGRNGYTF. Together with reference TRBV2 and TRBJ1-2, the CDR3 gives the full variable domain: EPEVTQTPSHQVTQMGQEVILRCVPISNHLYFYWYRQILGQKVEFLVSFYNNEISEKSEIFDDQFSVERPDGSNFTLKIRSTKLEDSAMYFCASRGTGRNGYTFGSGTRLTVV.

The rearrangement uses TRBV29-1 and TRBJ1-3; weak D call: TRBD1 (5 bases). Trimming shortened V by 8 bases and J by 0 bases, and 17 bases separated the two germline ends. CDR3 length equals 15 residues. Per the germline V gene, CDR1 is SQVTM and CDR2 is ANQGSEA. In nucleotides, the CDR3 is TGCAGCATAGGGACGTATGCCCTCTCTGGAAACACCATATATTTT. Translated, it gives CSIGTYALSGNTIYF.

The chain carries TRBV5-6 and TRBJ2-5; 10 bases map to TRBD2. The CDR3 spans 17 residues. Germline CDR1 reads SGHDT; CDR2 reads YYEEEE. Losses at the gene ends were 1 base for V and 3 bases for J; bases not matched to a gene: 9. CDR3 protein: CASSLRLAGAFKETQYF. The CDR3 DNA reads as TGTGCCAGCAGCTTGAGGCTAGCGGGAGCCTTTAAAGAGACCCAGTACTTC.

This clone came up a few times. CDR3 DNA: TGTGCCAGCACCGCGCAAGCCTGGGGCACCGGGGAGCTGTTTTTT. It encodes CASTAQAWGTGELFF. The rearrangement links TRBV27 to TRBJ2-2; the D is unclear. The CDR3 runs 15 residues. V lost 7 bases to trimming and J lost 4 bases, with 16 bases between them. Per the germline V gene, CDR1 is MNHEY and CDR2 is SMNVEV (reference sequence).

This chain connects TRBV6-4 to TRBJ2-3, with unresolved D. V lost 0 bases and J 2 bases, leaving 3 bases between the germline ends. This CDR3 region has 13 residues. Per germline, CDR1 MRHNA and CDR2 SNTAGT. The CDR3 here is CASSDSNTDTQYF. CDR3 DNA: TGTGCCAGCAGTGACTCAAACACAGATACGCAGTATTTT.

The chain combines TRBV7-9 with TRBJ1-3, with no clear D. Trimming cost V 0 bases and J 0 bases, with 12 bases left between them. CDR3 length: 17 amino acids. Germline CDR1 SEHNR, CDR2 FQNEAQ (reference sequence). The DNA of the CDR3 is TGTGCCAGCAGCTTAGCGGGGTCTGGCTACTCTGGAAACACCATATATTTT. This translates into CASSLAGSGYSGNTIYF.

This clone was detected a few times. The J gene is TRBJ1-1, the V gene TRBV10-2; no reliable D call. The germline V gene has CDR1 WSHSY and CDR2 SAAADI. V was trimmed by 6 bases and J by 2 bases, leaving 13 bases between them. This CDR3 has 14 residues. In DNA form, the CDR3 reads TGCGCCAGCAGCCTTTTTACAAGTAACACTGAAGCTTTCTTT. It specifies CASSLFTSNTEAFF.

The J gene is TRBJ1-5, the V gene TRBV5-3, with 10 bases fitting TRBD1. TRBV5-3 is marked as an open reading frame, function uncertain. The CDR3 covers 20 residues. V was clipped by 0 bases and J by 0 bases; unmatched bases: 12. The CDR3 region has the DNA TGTGCCAGAAGCTTGGCCCGGGACAGGGGAGGGATAGTTAGCAATCAGCCCCAGCATTTT. It encodes CARSLARDRGGIVSNQPQHF.

The table lists this clone with a few counts. The chain combines TRBV19 with TRBJ1-2; D might be TRBD1 (6 bases). V dropped 5 bases and J dropped 6 bases, with 13 bases sitting between them. Germline V gene sequence: CDR1 LNHDA, CDR2 SQIVND (reference sequence). This CDR3 has 13 amino acids. CDR3 sequence: CASSSTGLNGYTF. The DNA of the CDR3 is TGTGCCAGTAGTTCCACAGGGCTAAATGGCTACACCTTC.